What follows are 5 T cell receptor beta chains derived from one specimen sequenced in a study of T cell responses to AZD1222 COVID-19 vaccine. Data came from immunoSEQ multiplex PCR; TCRdb stores just in-frame clones and leaves some out. The repertoire holds fewer than 250,000 clones, with 85% to 95% as singletons. The input for sequencing was peripheral blood, taken on day 0 of AZD1222 vaccination. The receptors come from an adult in good health.

The V and J genes are TRBV11-2 and TRBJ1-1; a possible D gene is TRBD1 (6 bases). The CDR3 spans 14 residues. With 3 bases removed from V and 7 bases from J, the gap between germline ends came to 15 bases. CDR1 is SGHAT, CDR2 FQNNGV, per germline. CDR3 in amino acids: CASSLLTGRFEAFF. The CDR3 DNA follows: TGTGCCAGCAGCTTGTTGACAGGAAGATTTGAAGCTTTCTTT.

The V gene is TRBV5-4, the J gene TRBJ1-2; 8 nucleotides agree with TRBD1. V shed 3 bases, J shed 0 bases, and the junction held 1 base outside the gene matches. The CDR3 runs to 14 residues. Germline lookup yields CDR1 SGHNT and CDR2 YYREEE (reference sequence). The CDR3 nucleotides are TGTGCCAGCAGCTGGGGACAGGCTAACTATGGCTACACCTTC. Amino acid sequence: CASSWGQANYGYTF. Complete variable domain (other parts from reference TRBV5-4 and TRBJ1-2): ETGVTQSPTHLIKTRGQQVTLRCSSQSGHNTVSWYQQALGQGPQFIFQYYREEENGRGNFPPRFSGLQFPNYSSELNVNALELDDSALYLCASSWGQANYGYTFGSGTRLTVV.

This chain links TRBV28 with TRBJ1-6; D is unclear. CDR3 length equals 14 residues. Germline V gene lookup returns CDR1 MDHEN and CDR2 SYDVKM. Between the trimmed V and J ends, which lost 5 bases and 10 bases, there was a span of 15 bases. CDR3 coding DNA: TGTGCCAGCAGTCCGGGCAGTGGGTACTCACCCCTCCACTTT. Protein product: CASSPGSGYSPLHF. The full variable domain, rest sourced from reference TRBV28 and TRBJ1-6, is DVKVTQSSRYLVKRTGEKVFLECVQDMDHENMFWYRQDPGLGLRLIYFSYDVKMKEKGDIPEGYSVSREKKERFSLILESASTNQTSMYLCASSPGSGYSPLHFGNGTRLTVT.

The chain uses TRBV12-5 and TRBJ2-5, with D possibly matching TRBD1 (7 bases). V was clipped by 4 bases and J by 3 bases, with 18 bases between them. CDR3 length: 16 amino acids. The germline V gene has CDR1 LGHNT and CDR2 FRNRAP. In DNA, the CDR3 is TGTGCTAGTGGTTCGACTAGGCTGGGACAGAAAGAGACCCAGTACTTC. It translates to CASGSTRLGQKETQYF.

The V gene is TRBV10-3, the J gene TRBJ1-2; 10 bases match TRBD1. Germline V lookup: CDR1 ENHRY, CDR2 SYGVKD. The trim removed 3 bases at V and 6 bases at J, leaving 7 bases unmatched. This CDR3 is built from 15 residues. Here the CDR3 DNA reads TGTGCCATCAGTGACCCGGACAGGGGGATTGATGGCTACACCTTC. It specifies CAISDPDRGIDGYTF.